The clone carrying this TCR beta chain was counted a few times. Authors' methods: Cell counts per sample came from amplifying reference gene primers. Clones were read by immunoSEQ multiplex PCR, and TCRdb kept only the in-frame ones, dropping some. V and J calls and clone size come straight from that table; D and trimming were deduced from the DNA. The sample holds a few hundred thousand clones, 85% to 90% seen once. There are 15 residues in the CDR3. After removal of 5 bases from V and 5 bases from J, the junction contained 4 bases not matched to a gene. The germline CDR1 and CDR2 sequences are SEHNR and FQNEAQ (reference sequence). This sample is drawn from a study of blood T cell repertoires in COVID-19.

V gene TRBV7-9 combines with J gene TRBJ2-2, with 11 nucleotides matching TRBD1. The origin of this receptor is a middle-aged woman who had recovered from COVID-19. The sample taken for sequencing was peripheral blood. CDR3 nucleotide sequence: TGTGCCAGCAGCAGCCGGGACAGGGGGACCGGGGAGCTGTTTTTT. Encoded protein: CASSSRDRGTGELFF.